This entry lists 27 T cell receptor beta chains sequenced from one sample in a study of blood T cell repertoires in COVID-19. The data were produced by immunoSEQ multiplex PCR, yet TCRdb's version contains in-frame clones alone and is incomplete. This sample has some 130,000 clones, with almost 80% found just once. The sequenced sample consisted of peripheral blood. Every receptor here comes from a man between 60 and 70 years old who had recovered from COVID-19.

This sequence joins TRBV6-2 or TRBV6-3 and TRBJ1-6; D call uncertain. The V end lost 1 base, the J end lost 10 bases, and 11 bases lay between the germline ends. CDR3 length: 14 residues. Germline CDR1 is MNHEY and CDR2 is SVGEGT. The CDR3 loop is CASSYLTGLSPLHF. Written as DNA, the CDR3 is TGTGCCAGCAGTTACTTGACTGGATTATCACCCCTCCACTTT.

V is TRBV6-4 and J is TRBJ2-1, with a weak D call TRBD2 (5 bases). Per germline, CDR1 MRHNA and CDR2 SNTAGT. This CDR3 has 15 amino acids. V was cut by 5 bases and J by 7 bases, with 18 bases left in between. CDR3 region: CASSPFRGFQNEQFF. CDR3 coding DNA: TGTGCCAGCAGTCCTTTTCGCGGGTTTCAGAATGAGCAGTTCTTC.

This chain connects TRBV14 to TRBJ2-5; a possible D gene is TRBD1 (5 bases). The V end lost 3 bases, the J end lost 5 bases, and 10 bases lay between the germline ends. The CDR3 runs to 13 residues. Looked up from germline, CDR1 is SGHDN and CDR2 is FVKESK. The CDR3 DNA reads TGTGCCAGCAGCCATCTCAGGGCGGAGACCCAGTACTTC. It is translated as CASSHLRAETQYF.

This clone appeared a few times. This chain uses TRBV23-1 with TRBJ1-2; the match to TRBD1 covers 7 bases. TRBV23-1 falls under the ORF class, with uncertain function. The trim removed 2 bases at V and 2 bases at J, leaving 5 bases unmatched. This CDR3 spans 15 amino acids. The CDR3: CASSQRAGGNYGYTF. CDR3 in DNA: TGCGCCAGCAGTCAACGAGCAGGGGGAAACTATGGCTACACCTTC.

The rearrangement joins TRBV11-3 to TRBJ2-3; 8 nucleotides match TRBD1. The length of the CDR3 is 15 residues. Germline V gene data show CDR1 as SGHNT and CDR2 as YENEEA. The junction had 5 bases not matched to a gene; V was cut back by 4 bases and J by 2 bases. The CDR3 bases are TGTGCCAGCAGCTCGACAGGGGTCCCCACAGATACGCAGTATTTT. It is translated as CASSSTGVPTDTQYF.

This rearrangement joins TRBV4-2 to TRBJ2-1; 10 nucleotides line up with TRBD2. The trim removed 3 bases at V and 9 bases at J, leaving 17 bases unmatched. CDR1 and CDR2 (germline): LGHNA, YNFKEQ. The CDR3 loop spans 18 amino acids. CDR3 region: CASSQTPMTSGPSGEQFF. The DNA of the CDR3 is TGTGCCAGCAGCCAGACCCCAATGACTAGCGGGCCCTCCGGTGAGCAGTTCTTC.

Remarks on this clone: A read error may account for a junction end that differs from germline. The rearrangement uses TRBV6-5 and TRBJ1-4, with 7 positions matching TRBD1. Germline lookup yields CDR1 MNHEY and CDR2 SVGAGI. CDR3 length: 14 residues. The CDR3 is CAGRPGTENEKLFF. The CDR3 DNA sequence: TGTGCCGGCAGACCCGGGACAGAAAATGAAAAACTGTTTTTT.

This clone occurred many times. The V gene is TRBV24-1, the J gene TRBJ2-1, with TRBD1 as a possible D gene (5 bases). V was clipped by 2 bases and J by 12 bases, with 16 bases between them. CDR3 length equals 14 residues. Germline lookup yields CDR1 KGHDR and CDR2 SFDVKD. The CDR3: CATSDYRQRLGQFF. CDR3 bases: TGTGCCACCAGTGATTATCGACAGCGTCTTGGGCAGTTCTTC.

This chain joins TRBV5-4 and TRBJ2-1; 10 bases align to TRBD2. V shed 7 bases and J 10 bases; nucleotides not matched to a gene: 11. In germline, CDR1 is SGHNT, CDR2 YYREEE (reference sequence). This CDR3 is 14 amino acids long. CDR3 nucleotides: TGTGCCAGCGGGACAGCGGGGGGGCACAGCGAGCAGTTCTTC. It codes for CASGTAGGHSEQFF.

CDR3 DNA sequence: TGTGCCAGCTCACCTTTGAGCGGCGGGGGGGCCGGCTACGAGCAGTACTTC. Amino acids: CASSPLSGGGAGYEQYF. The gene calls are TRBV18 and TRBJ2-7; 9 bases are shared with TRBD2. V lost 3 bases to trimming and J lost 3 bases; unmatched junction nucleotides: 12. From germline, CDR1 is KGHSH and CDR2 LQKENI. CDR3 length: 17 residues.

This rearrangement joins TRBV12-3 or TRBV12-4 to TRBJ2-7; 8 nucleotides match TRBD2. With V trimmed by 8 bases and J by 2 bases, 2 bases remained unmatched. The CDR3 loop spans 12 amino acids. CDR3 sequence: CASRGGAYEQYF. The CDR3 DNA reads as TGTGCCAGCCGGGGGGGGGCCTACGAGCAGTACTTC.

The chain is built from TRBV7-9 and TRBJ1-1; the D is unclear. Germline values: CDR1 SEHNR, CDR2 FQNEAQ (reference sequence). The V gene lost 4 bases and the J gene lost 0 bases, with 12 bases spanning the gap. This CDR3 spans 15 amino acids. The chain's CDR3 is CASSSRGQLNTEAFF. CDR3 bases: TGTGCCAGCAGCTCGCGAGGGCAGTTGAACACTGAAGCTTTCTTT.

This clone was seen a handful of times. The chain recombines TRBV4-3 with TRBJ1-1; maybe TRBD1 (5 bases). Germline CDR1 is LGHNA and CDR2 is YSLEER. This CDR3 spans 13 amino acids. V lost 4 bases to trimming and J lost 5 bases, with 11 bases between them. The CDR3 DNA is TGCGCCAGCAGCCCCGACAGTTCTACTGAAGCTTTCTTT. It yields the protein CASSPDSSTEAFF.

This chain joins TRBV30 and TRBJ1-2, with TRBD1 matching 8 bases. The CDR3 consists of 12 residues. After removal of 5 bases from V and 7 bases from J, the junction contained 6 bases not matched to a gene. Looked up from germline, CDR1 is GTSNPN and CDR2 is SVGIG (reference sequence). The CDR3 region has the DNA TGTGCCTGGGACCGGACAGGGTTTGGCTACACCTTC. It encodes CAWDRTGFGYTF. The complete variable domain, with remaining parts taken from reference TRBV30 and TRBJ1-2, reads SQTIHQWPATLVQPVGSPLSLECTVEGTSNPNLYWYRQAAGRGLQLLFYSVGIGQISSEVPQNLSASRPQDRQFILSSKKLLLSDSGFYLCAWDRTGFGYTFGSGTRLTVV.

The rearrangement links TRBV6-5 to TRBJ2-5, with D hard to call. The germline V and J ends were trimmed by 7 bases and 5 bases, with 17 bases remaining between them. CDR3 length: 14 residues. Germline V gives CDR1 MNHEY, CDR2 SVGAGI. Here the CDR3 reads CASIPTSRWETQYF. The CDR3 region has the DNA TGTGCCAGCATTCCGACTTCACGGTGGGAGACCCAGTACTTC.

There are a few counts of this clone. The genes are TRBV18 and TRBJ2-3; TRBD2 aligns across 7 bases. The CDR3 spans 14 residues. V lost 5 bases, J lost 2 bases, and 4 bases stayed unmatched. Germline assignment: CDR1 KGHSH and CDR2 LQKENI. The CDR3 DNA is TGTGCCAGCTCAAGCCTAGCGGTCACAGATACGCAGTATTTT. Translation gives CASSSLAVTDTQYF.

Relative to its sample, this clone is medium-sized. This sequence joins TRBV7-9 and TRBJ2-1; 9 bases are shared with TRBD2. This CDR3 spans 17 amino acids. After removal of 3 bases from V and 6 bases from J, the junction contained 12 bases not matched to a gene. Germline V gene sequence: CDR1 SEHNR, CDR2 FQNEAQ (reference sequence). CDR3 loop: CASSFGWREGQTNEQFF. CDR3 bases: TGTGCCAGCAGCTTTGGTTGGCGGGAGGGCCAAACCAATGAGCAGTTCTTC. Supplemented by reference TRBV7-9 and TRBJ2-1, the full variable domain reads DTGVSQNPRHKITKRGQNVTFRCDPISEHNRLYWYRQTLGQGPEFLTYFQNEAQLEKSRLLSDRFSAERPKGSFSTLEIQRTEQGDSAMYLCASSFGWREGQTNEQFFGPGTRLTVL.

The chain has TRBV18 and TRBJ2-1, with TRBD2 matching 8 bases. The CDR3 has 16 amino acids. Trimming took 6 bases from V and 4 from J; bases not matched to a gene: 11. The germline V gene encodes CDR1 KGHSH and CDR2 LQKENI. CDR3 nucleotides: TGTGCCAGCTCCTCAGGGCTAGCGGGCCGATACAATGAGCAGTTCTTC. Protein product: CASSSGLAGRYNEQFF.

J is TRBJ1-4 and V is TRBV9; D gene unclear. With 0 bases removed from V and 6 bases from J, the gap between germline ends came to 9 bases. The CDR3 sequence is 14 residues long. CDR1 is SGDLS and CDR2 is YYNGEE in the germline V gene. The CDR3: CASSVGEAYEKLFF. CDR3 sequence (DNA): TGTGCCAGCAGCGTAGGGGAGGCATATGAAAAACTGTTTTTT.

This clone came up many times. The gene calls are TRBV19 and TRBJ1-1; D gene uncertain. This CDR3 region has 16 residues. CDR1 and CDR2 from the germline V gene are LNHDA and SQIVND (reference sequence). Trimming removed 7 bases at V and 3 bases at J, with 21 bases between. The CDR3, as DNA: TGTGCCAGTACCCCCACTTCTAGACGGTGGGACACTGAAGCTTTCTTT. This sequence encodes CASTPTSRRWDTEAFF.

V is TRBV28 and J is TRBJ2-1; the D gene is possibly TRBD2 (5 bases). This CDR3 has 13 residues. Per germline, CDR1 MDHEN and CDR2 SYDVKM. V was cut by 10 bases and J by 6 bases, with 16 bases left in between. This CDR3 reads CATQWLAGNEQFF. Written as DNA, the CDR3 is TGTGCCACCCAATGGCTAGCAGGCAATGAGCAGTTCTTC.

This clone was observed a few times. The V gene is TRBV10-3, the J gene TRBJ2-5; possibly TRBD1 for D (5 bases). Looked up from germline, CDR1 is ENHRY and CDR2 is SYGVKD. This CDR3 has 14 amino acids. Trimming took 3 bases from V and 5 from J, leaving 13 bases between them. In nucleotides, the CDR3 is TGTGCCATCAGTGAATGGGGTCAGGGTGAGACCCAGTACTTC. It codes for CAISEWGQGETQYF.

This clone was counted only a few times. This chain links TRBV2 with TRBJ2-2, with D perhaps TRBD1 (6 bases). Germline V CDR1 and CDR2: SNHLY, FYNNEI. The V end was cut by 7 bases, the J end by 4 bases, with 13 bases between. The CDR3 consists of 14 residues. DNA for the CDR3: TGTGCCAGCACGGACAGAAGAACCACCGGGGAGCTGTTTTTT. As protein: CASTDRRTTGELFF.

The chain links TRBV12-3 or TRBV12-4 to TRBJ1-5, with D maybe TRBD1 (6 bases). Trimming stripped 7 bases from V and 5 bases from J, with 9 bases between. The CDR3 loop spans 12 amino acids. Here the CDR3 DNA reads TGTGCCAGCAACGAGGGGGATCAGCCCCAGCATTTT. Its translation: CASNEGDQPQHF.

V and J are TRBV19 and TRBJ2-1; weak D call: TRBD1 (6 bases). The CDR3 consists of 13 residues. Deletions cut 4 bases from V and 4 bases from J, with 8 bases between. Germline V gene lookup returns CDR1 LNHDA and CDR2 SQIVND (reference sequence). The CDR3 bases are TGTGCCAGTAGTAAGGACAGATACAATGAGCAGTTCTTC. Translating it yields CASSKDRYNEQFF.

CDR3 region: CASSRTSGDYGELFF. CDR3 sequence (DNA): TGTGCCAGCAGCCGGACTAGCGGGGACTACGGGGAGCTGTTTTTT. The chain recombines TRBV3-1 (or the pseudogene TRBV3-2) with TRBJ2-2; 12 positions agree with TRBD2. CDR3 length: 15 amino acids. CDR1 is LGHDT and CDR2 is YNNKEL in the germline V gene (reference sequence). Trimming at V came to 4 bases and at J to 7 bases, leaving 4 bases not matched to a gene.

This chain links TRBV21-1 with TRBJ1-3; the D call in the table, TRBD1, was not verified against the DNA. TRBV21-1 is a pseudogene segment. This CDR3 has 16 residues. This CDR3 reads CASSGPGQGTGNTIYF. CDR3 DNA sequence: TGTGCCAGCAGCGGGCCGGGACAGGGTACTGGAAACACCATATATTTT.